These 27 T cell receptor beta chains came from one sample sequenced in a study of T-cell memory formation after mild COVID-19. TCRdb passed the 5' RACE reads through MiXCR, listing each CDR3 protein once. The table includes about 390,000 distinct CDR3 sequences, around a fifth detected once. The sample comprised PBMCs or a T cell subset sorted from them (not recorded which). These receptors were collected from an adult woman who had mild COVID-19 (a few samples of this study predate the infection). Cell type and time point are not known.

This clonotype showed up just a few times. The rearrangement uses TRBV24-1 and TRBJ2-2; D unresolved. Trimming cost V 2 bases and J 6 bases, with 6 bases left between them. This CDR3 region has 13 residues. Germline CDR1 and CDR2: KGHDR and SFDVKD. CDR3 sequence (DNA): TGTGCCACCAGTGATTCGAGTCCCGGGGAGCTGTTTTTT. As protein: CATSDSSPGELFF.

This chain joins TRBV6-5 and TRBJ1-6; D may be TRBD1 (6 bases). Germline CDR1 is MNHEY and CDR2 is SVGAGI. Between the trimmed V and J ends, which lost 0 bases and 3 bases, there was a span of 12 bases. CDR3 length: 17 amino acids. In DNA form, the CDR3 reads TGTGCCAGCAGTTACTCGTACACAGGGTTCTATAATTCACCCCTCCACTTT. Amino acid sequence: CASSYSYTGFYNSPLHF.

This chain uses TRBV6-1 with TRBJ2-7, with D possibly TRBD2 on 7 matching bases. CDR1 is MNHNS and CDR2 is SASEGT in the germline V gene. The germline V and J ends were trimmed by 7 bases and 6 bases, with 16 bases remaining between them. This CDR3 contains 13 residues. The CDR3 nucleotides are TGTGCCAGCACCCTGATGGGAGGGGGCGAGCAGTACTTC. This sequence encodes CASTLMGGGEQYF.

This clonotype was seen more than once but under ten times. The chain links TRBV7-8 to TRBJ2-5; D is uncertain. Trimming took off 0 bases at V and 3 bases at J, with 5 bases between the two ends. Germline V lookup: CDR1 SGHVS, CDR2 FQNEAQ. This CDR3 contains 13 residues. This CDR3 is CASSLAGKETQYF. The CDR3 DNA follows: TGTGCCAGCAGCTTAGCGGGGAAAGAGACCCAGTACTTC.

V usage is TRBV24-1 and J usage is TRBJ2-2; D is unclear. CDR3 length: 17 residues. With 0 bases removed from V and 1 base from J, the gap between germline ends came to 11 bases. Germline V lookup: CDR1 KGHDR, CDR2 SFDVKD. CDR3 DNA: TGTGCCACCAGTGATTTGCTTGAGGACGGGAACACCGGGGAGCTGTTTTTT. Its translation is CATSDLLEDGNTGELFF.

This clonotype was counted many times. Written as DNA, the CDR3 is TGTGCCAGCAGTTACCTTAATTCACCCCTCCACTTT. Its translation is CASSYLNSPLHF. V is TRBV6-6 and J is TRBJ1-6; D unresolved. Germline values: CDR1 MNHNY, CDR2 SVGAGI (reference sequence). This CDR3 region has 12 residues. V was cut by 2 bases and J by 6 bases, with 2 bases left in between.

This clonotype was counted a few times. The rearrangement uses TRBV5-5 and TRBJ1-3; D gene uncertain. The CDR3 covers 15 residues. Trimming pared 1 base from V and 1 base from J, leaving 9 bases between. CDR1 and CDR2 from the germline V gene are SGHKS and YYEKEE (reference sequence). CDR3 residues: CASSLFLASGNTIYF. Written as DNA, the CDR3 is TGTGCCAGCAGCTTGTTCCTGGCATCTGGAAACACCATATATTTT.

This clonotype was picked up a small number of times. The CDR3 is CASSLAYRTGKGTQYF. Here the CDR3 DNA reads TGTGCCAGCAGTTTAGCGTACCGAACAGGGAAAGGGACCCAGTACTTC. This chain joins TRBV12-3 or TRBV12-4 and TRBJ2-5; D might be TRBD1 (6 bases). The V end lost 0 bases, the J end lost 7 bases, and 18 bases lay between the germline ends. This CDR3 contains 16 residues.

The chain combines TRBV2 with TRBJ2-5, with 9 nucleotides matching TRBD1. The CDR3 is 15 residues long. V lost 7 bases, J lost 1 base, and 7 bases stayed unmatched. Germline CDR1 reads SNHLY; CDR2 reads FYNNEI. CDR3: CASIRQGGTQETQYF. In nucleotides, the CDR3 is TGTGCCAGCATAAGACAGGGGGGGACCCAAGAGACCCAGTACTTC.

This clonotype was recorded once. This chain uses TRBV4-2 with TRBJ2-7, with D tentatively TRBD2 (5 bases). CDR3 length: 15 residues. The germline V and J ends were trimmed by 0 bases and 0 bases, with 9 bases remaining between them. Germline V gene lookup returns CDR1 LGHNA and CDR2 YNFKEQ. CDR3 nucleotides: TGTGCCAGCAGCCAAGATGCGGGCTTCTCCTACGAGCAGTACTTC. Its translation is CASSQDAGFSYEQYF.

This clonotype showed up many times. V usage is TRBV6-2 or TRBV6-3 and J usage is TRBJ2-2; 9 bases are shared with TRBD2. This CDR3 has 17 amino acids. Germline lookup yields CDR1 MNHEY and CDR2 SVGEGT. Unmatched junction bases numbered 4, after V lost 0 bases and J lost 2 bases. The CDR3 bases are TGTGCCAGCAGTTACTCACGGACTAGCGTAAACACCGGGGAGCTGTTTTTT. As protein: CASSYSRTSVNTGELFF.

This clonotype has only a few counts. The chain uses TRBV5-6 and TRBJ2-7; 7 nucleotides line up with TRBD1. V lost 2 bases to trimming and J lost 4 bases; unmatched junction nucleotides: 6. From germline, CDR1 is SGHDT and CDR2 YYEEEE. The CDR3 runs 14 residues. The CDR3 region is CASSFVDRSYEQYF. The CDR3 DNA sequence: TGTGCCAGCAGCTTTGTGGACAGGTCGTACGAGCAGTACTTC.

This clonotype appeared a few times. This chain joins TRBV14 and TRBJ2-1, with 7 positions matching TRBD1. The CDR3 sequence is 15 residues long. Germline CDR1 SGHDN, CDR2 FVKESK. The junction had 7 bases not matched to a gene; V was cut back by 1 base and J by 7 bases. CDR3 loop: CASSQVRGHSNEQFF. The CDR3 nucleotides are TGTGCCAGCAGCCAAGTAAGGGGGCACAGTAATGAGCAGTTCTTC.

This chain uses TRBV7-2 with TRBJ2-7; D might be TRBD2 (6 bases). Germline V CDR1 and CDR2: SGHTA, FQGNSA. Trimming took 6 bases from V and 3 from J, leaving 9 bases between them. The length of the CDR3 is 12 residues. CDR3 sequence reads: CASSRDFYEQYF. As DNA, the CDR3 is TGTGCCAGCAGTCGGGACTTCTACGAGCAGTACTTC. Drawing the rest from reference TRBV7-2 and TRBJ2-7, the complete variable domain is GAGVSQSPSNKVTEKGKDVELRCDPISGHTALYWYRQSLGQGLEFLIYFQGNSAPDKSGLPSDRFSAERTGGSVSTLTIQRTQQEDSAVYLCASSRDFYEQYFGPGTRLTVT.

This clonotype was detected only a few times. The chain joins TRBV15 to TRBJ2-5; D uncertain. Trimming pared 2 bases from V and 5 bases from J, leaving 12 bases between. The germline V gene encodes CDR1 LNHNV and CDR2 YYDKDF (reference sequence). The CDR3 extends over 14 amino acids. As DNA, the CDR3 is TGTGCCACCAGCAGATCCGTCGCTACGGAGACCCAGTACTTC. It translates to CATSRSVATETQYF.

This clonotype was observed at least ten times. This sequence joins TRBV20-1 and TRBJ2-2; TRBD2 agrees at 7 bases. The V and J ends lost 3 bases and 0 bases, in that order; junction bases with no gene match: 1. This CDR3 is 14 amino acids long. Germline CDR1 is DFQATT and CDR2 is SNEGSKA (reference sequence). The CDR3 DNA reads TGCAGTGCTAGCCTAGCGGCGAACACCGGGGAGCTGTTTTTT. Translating it yields CSASLAANTGELFF.

The chain couples TRBV7-3 to TRBJ1-2; the D is unclear. Germline V gene sequence: CDR1 SGHTA, CDR2 FQGTGA. Trimming removed 5 bases from V and 4 bases from J, with 14 bases in between. The CDR3 covers 14 residues. CDR3 nucleotides: TGTGCCAGCAGCCCGGTACCCGGAGGCTATGGCTACACCTTC. Translation: CASSPVPGGYGYTF.

This clonotype was counted only a few times. The chain has TRBV7-6 and TRBJ2-7; TRBD1 matches at 11 bases. The V segment lost 5 bases and the J segment 7 bases; nucleotides outside the gene matches: 22. CDR3 length equals 19 residues. Germline CDR1 and CDR2: SGHVS and FNYEAQ. The CDR3 DNA reads TGTGCCAGCAGCGCCCGGACAGGGGGCGCGTCGGCTAGCGGGCAGGAGCAGTACTTC. Residues: CASSARTGGASASGQEQYF.

A few counts support this clonotype. V gene TRBV3-1 combines with J gene TRBJ1-2; TRBD1 aligns across 7 bases. J gave up 6 bases and V 3 bases, and 7 bases lay outside the gene matches. Germline loops: CDR1 LGHDT, CDR2 YNNKEL (reference sequence). The CDR3 runs to 14 residues. The CDR3 sequence is CASSHSGQLHGYTF. The CDR3 DNA follows: TGTGCCAGCAGCCACTCGGGACAGCTTCATGGCTACACCTTC.

The J gene is TRBJ1-2, the V gene TRBV12-3 or TRBV12-4, with D uncertain. V lost 1 base and J 4 bases, leaving 10 bases between the germline ends. The CDR3 is 14 residues long. CDR3 sequence: CASSLGRPTYGYTF. Here the CDR3 DNA reads TGTGCCAGCAGTTTAGGACGCCCGACCTATGGCTACACCTTC.

The rearrangement uses TRBV2 and TRBJ2-1, with 8 bases fitting TRBD2. The CDR3 totals 16 residues. Germline V gene lookup returns CDR1 SNHLY and CDR2 FYNNEI. Trimming at V came to 1 base and at J to 3 bases, leaving 5 bases not matched to a gene. The CDR3 nucleotides read TGTGCCAGCAGTGAAGGGGCGGGGGGACTCTACAATGAGCAGTTCTTC. It translates to CASSEGAGGLYNEQFF.

This clonotype was detected only a few times. The CDR3 nucleotides are TGTGCCACCAGTGATCAGACGGGGACTCTTCAAGAGACCCAGTACTTC. The encoded protein is CATSDQTGTLQETQYF. The J gene is TRBJ2-5, the V gene TRBV24-1; possible D gene TRBD2, 6 bases. This CDR3 has 16 residues. Trimming pared 3 bases from V and 2 bases from J, leaving 15 bases between. Germline assignment: CDR1 KGHDR and CDR2 SFDVKD.

This clonotype was detected a few times. The chain combines TRBV20-1 with TRBJ2-1; 7 nucleotides match TRBD2. The length of the CDR3 is 16 residues. Germline CDR1 and CDR2: DFQATT and SNEGSKA (reference sequence). After removal of 5 bases from V and 0 bases from J, the junction contained 10 bases not matched to a gene. The CDR3 is CSALNLAGASYNEQFF. CDR3 bases: TGCAGTGCTCTAAACTTGGCGGGAGCCTCCTACAATGAGCAGTTCTTC.

V usage is TRBV21-1 and J usage is TRBJ2-2; the table's D call, TRBD2, has no DNA check behind it. TRBV21-1 is reported as a pseudogene. The CDR3 sequence is 16 residues long. The CDR3 spells CASTLGTSGNTGELFF. The CDR3, as DNA: TGTGCCAGCACCCTCGGGACTAGCGGGAACACCGGGGAGCTGTTTTTT.

The chain combines TRBV29-1 with TRBJ1-5; D is undetermined. With 4 bases removed from V and 4 bases from J, the gap between germline ends came to 8 bases. In germline, CDR1 is SQVTM, CDR2 ANQGSEA. The CDR3 sequence is 12 residues long. DNA of the CDR3: TGCAGCGTTGCAACAGAAAATCAGCCCCAGCATTTT. It translates to CSVATENQPQHF.

The chain recombines TRBV24-1 with TRBJ2-5, with 8 positions matching TRBD2. Germline trimming cut 4 bases from V and 2 bases from J; bases unmatched to any gene: 5. The CDR3 has 15 amino acids. CDR1 KGHDR and CDR2 SFDVKD come from the germline V gene. CDR3 amino acids: CATSDPGRAQETQYF. The CDR3 coding sequence is TGTGCCACCAGTGACCCCGGGAGGGCTCAAGAGACCCAGTACTTC.

The chain carries TRBV7-9 and TRBJ1-4, with 8 nucleotides matching TRBD1. Germline V gene lookup returns CDR1 SEHNR and CDR2 FQNEAQ (reference sequence). CDR3 length: 14 residues. V was pared by 8 bases and J by 5 bases, with 7 bases of the junction left unmatched. CDR3 DNA: TGTGCCAGCGGACTGACAGGGGCCAATGAAAAACTGTTTTTT. Translating it yields CASGLTGANEKLFF.